The entry below gives a single TCR beta chain sequence along with its context. This clone was seen a handful of times. No antigen is known for it. Per-base quality was not reported, and no clone a single base away is much larger than it. For TCR Vbeta sequencing, memory CD4+ T cells were sorted ex vivo from the peripheral blood of both healthy controls and narcolepsy patients. The sample comes from a study of T cells in narcolepsy (dated by TCRdb to 2016 to 2018). At the level of the whole study: Healthy control donors were enrolled in the study alongside patients who had narcolepsy type 1 or type 2 (NT1, NT2). To look for autoreactive T cells in narcolepsy patients that target self-antigens of hypocretin neurons (hypocretin, TRIB2), the study used TCR Vbeta sequencing to follow clonotypes in blood and CSF.

Study-wide conclusions, independent of this receptor: According to the report, autoreactive clonotypes were detected serially in the blood of the same patients and of different patients, but not in healthy controls. Patients and controls had similar numbers of sequenced blood memory CD4+ clonotypes, with averages of around 39,000 in patients and over 30,000 in controls. In plots comparing CSF and blood CD4+ T cell clonotypes from the same patient, HCRT-specific and TRIB2-specific autoreactive clonotypes were highlighted. No sequences matching autoreactive T cell clones were contained in some blood memory CD4+ repertoires from patients and controls.

Libraries came from the immunoSEQ multiplex PCR assay. The source is immuneACCESS, and TCRdb retained only in-frame sequences with V and J called. Part of the clones is not carried over; for the studies checked, unresolved V genes explain less than half of this, and the remainder is unexplained. The sample table shows over 30,000 clones, and about 85% are seen once. Roughly 1.6% of the sample goes to the ten largest clones. CDR3 length: 12 amino acids, cysteine to phenylalanine. Left in the record is the CDR3 DNA by itself, 36 bases read in frame from the first base. V is pared back by 6 bases and J by 5 bases, with 11 bases lying between the germline termini. The germline V gene sets CDR1 to MNHEY and CDR2 to SVGAGI.

The sequencing sample was made of CD45RA- memory CD4+ T cells from PBMCs. The cell subset or site label here, explained by the study, means: memory T cells sorted ex vivo from peripheral blood. The clonotype was recovered from a human donor with narcolepsy. This chain is built from TRBV6-5 and TRBJ2-7; perhaps TRBD1 is the D gene, with 6 bases matching. CDR3 sequence: CASSRGDNEQYF. The DNA sequence reads TGTGCCAGCAGCAGAGGGGACAACGAGCAGTACTTC.